This entry lists 22 T cell receptor beta chains sequenced from one sample in a study of brain metastases from non-small cell lung cancer. Assay used: immunoSEQ multiplex PCR; TCRdb lists only in-frame clones, some missing. The sample carries 2,500 to 3,000 clones, 80% to 90% recorded once. Specimen: primary lung tumor tissue. The receptors shown here come from a donor at least 40 years old with non-small cell lung cancer.

The V and J genes are TRBV7-2 and TRBJ1-2; D gene unclear. Deletions cut 4 bases from V and 2 bases from J, with 11 bases between. Per the germline V gene, CDR1 is SGHTA and CDR2 is FQGNSA. The CDR3 sequence is 14 residues long. CDR3 region: CASSSFKGNYGYTF. The CDR3 DNA reads TGTGCCAGCAGCTCTTTTAAAGGGAACTATGGCTACACCTTC.

This chain links TRBV19 with TRBJ1-5, with unresolved D. CDR3 size: 15 residues. Deletions cut 3 bases from V and 0 bases from J, with 9 bases between. Germline CDR1 and CDR2: LNHDA and SQIVND (reference sequence). For the CDR3, the DNA is TGTGCCAGTAGTATCTCTCTAGATAGCAATCAGCCCCAGCATTTT. Its protein product is CASSISLDSNQPQHF. The full variable domain, in which reference TRBV19 and TRBJ1-5 provide the parts outside the CDR3, is DGGITQSPKYLFRKEGQNVTLSCEQNLNHDAMYWYRQDPGQGLRLIYYSQIVNDFQKGDIAEGYSVSREKKESFPLTVTSAQKNPTAFYLCASSISLDSNQPQHFGDGTRLSIL.

The chain uses TRBV10-3 and TRBJ2-7; 7 nucleotides align to TRBD1. The CDR3 is made up of 14 amino acids. The V segment lost 8 bases and the J segment 6 bases; nucleotides outside the gene matches: 13. Germline V gene lookup returns CDR1 ENHRY and CDR2 SYGVKD. CDR3 loop: CAIAGQAFRGEQYF. The CDR3 nucleotides are TGTGCCATCGCCGGACAGGCTTTTAGGGGCGAGCAGTACTTC.

The chain combines TRBV6-5 with TRBJ1-6; the D gene is possibly TRBD1 (5 bases). This CDR3 comprises 14 residues. Per germline, CDR1 MNHEY and CDR2 SVGAGI. Deletions cut 5 bases from V and 7 bases from J, with 12 bases between. The chain's CDR3 is CASSTLGGNSPLHF. CDR3 DNA sequence: TGTGCCAGCAGTACGCTCGGGGGGAATTCACCCCTCCACTTT.

In its sample, this clone was seen once. The genes are TRBV14 and TRBJ2-3; tentative D call: TRBD1 (5 bases). V was cut by 6 bases and J by 3 bases, with 10 bases left in between. The CDR3 is 13 residues long. Germline V lookup: CDR1 SGHDN, CDR2 FVKESK. The CDR3 is CASSPRQTDTQYF. Written as DNA, the CDR3 is TGTGCCAGCAGTCCTCGACAGACAGATACGCAGTATTTT.

The count of this clone is one. V and J are TRBV10-1 and TRBJ2-5, with TRBD2 matching over 10 bases. Germline CDR1 WNHNN, CDR2 SYGVQD (reference sequence). V trimming: 0 bases; J trimming: 4 bases; junction bases outside the gene matches: 5. This CDR3 region has 16 residues. CDR3 nucleotides: TGCGCCAGCAGTGAGTCTTTAGCGGGAGGAATAGAGACCCAGTACTTC. Its protein product is CASSESLAGGIETQYF.

V and J are TRBV2 and TRBJ1-5; D unresolved. This CDR3 spans 14 amino acids. V was pared by 3 bases and J by 3 bases, with 9 bases between. Germline V gives CDR1 SNHLY, CDR2 FYNNEI. The CDR3 nucleotides read TGTGCCAGCAGTGACTGGGGAAACAATCAGCCCCAGCATTTT. This translates into CASSDWGNNQPQHF.

Concerning this clone itself: One end of the junction is discordant with germline, which a read error may explain. The genes are TRBV12-3 or TRBV12-4 and TRBJ2-7; maybe TRBD2 (6 bases). The CDR3 is 12 amino acids. In DNA, the CDR3 is TGTGCCAGCAGTGCGGGGCCCTACAAGCAGTACTTC. This translates into CASSAGPYKQYF.

This chain uses TRBV9 with TRBJ1-1; no clear D. The CDR3 has 17 residues. Between the trimmed V and J ends, which lost 0 bases and 6 bases, there was a span of 21 bases. Germline CDR1 and CDR2: SGDLS and YYNGEE. The CDR3 loop reads CASSVGLGRSSGPEAFF. CDR3 DNA: TGTGCCAGCAGCGTAGGTTTAGGGAGGTCTTCGGGTCCTGAAGCTTTCTTT.

The V gene is TRBV11-3, the J gene TRBJ2-2; 8 bases align to TRBD2. Germline V gene data show CDR1 as SGHNT and CDR2 as YENEEA. The ends lost 5 bases at V and 13 bases at J; junction bases unmatched: 9. The CDR3 sequence is 13 residues long. CDR3 residues: CASSVSGSGGLFF. The DNA for the CDR3 is TGTGCCAGCAGCGTAAGCGGGAGTGGTGGGCTGTTTTTT.

The chain couples TRBV5-4 to TRBJ1-4; D perhaps matches TRBD1 (5 bases). The CDR3 is 13 residues long. The germline V gene has CDR1 SGHNT and CDR2 YYREEE (reference sequence). V was shortened by 3 bases and J by 7 bases, with 10 bases between the two germline ends. CDR3 residues: CASSWERGEKLFF. CDR3 nucleotide sequence: TGTGCCAGCAGCTGGGAGAGGGGTGAAAAACTGTTTTTT.

This chain links TRBV5-4 with TRBJ2-1, with D possibly matching TRBD2 (6 bases). CDR3 size: 17 residues. Looked up from germline, CDR1 is SGHNT and CDR2 is YYREEE (reference sequence). The germline V and J ends were trimmed by 4 bases and 5 bases, with 22 bases remaining between them. This CDR3 is CASSPIRSSGSHNEQFF. The CDR3 DNA is TGTGCCAGCAGCCCGATCAGGAGTAGCGGTTCTCACAATGAGCAGTTCTTC.

The gene calls are TRBV28 and TRBJ2-7; D assignment may be TRBD1 or TRBD2 (5 bases each). V lost 6 bases to trimming and J lost 0 bases, with 12 bases between them. The CDR3 covers 14 residues. Germline assignment: CDR1 MDHEN and CDR2 SYDVKM. The CDR3 nucleotides are TGTGCCAGCAGACCCGACGGGGCCTCCTACGAGCAGTACTTC. It yields the protein CASRPDGASYEQYF.

The V gene is TRBV4-3, the J gene TRBJ2-5; 12 nucleotides agree with TRBD2. The CDR3 contains 20 residues. The J segment lost 5 bases and the V segment lost 1 base, leaving 17 bases of the junction unmatched. CDR1 and CDR2 (germline): LGHNA, YSLEER. The CDR3 nucleotides are TGCGCCAGCAGCCAAGGGGACGGGCTAGCGGGAGGGCGCTTGGAGGAGACCCAGTACTTC. Its protein is CASSQGDGLAGGRLEETQYF.

V usage is TRBV7-6 and J usage is TRBJ2-7; a weak D match, TRBD2 (6 bases). V lost 3 bases and J lost 3, with 15 bases in between. This CDR3 region has 15 residues. The germline CDR1 and CDR2 sequences are SGHVS and FNYEAQ. As DNA, the CDR3 is TGTGCCAGCAGCTTCCTGGAGGGACCGCGCTACGAGCAGTACTTC. Translated, it gives CASSFLEGPRYEQYF.

The V and J genes are TRBV30 and TRBJ2-7, with D possibly TRBD1 on 5 matching bases. Trimming took 4 bases from V and 8 from J, leaving 15 bases between them. CDR3 length: 12 amino acids. Germline V gene lookup returns CDR1 GTSNPN and CDR2 SVGIG (reference sequence). Here the CDR3 DNA reads TGTGCCTGGAATAGCCTGCAGGGAAAGCAGTACTTC. The encoded protein is CAWNSLQGKQYF.

V usage is TRBV24-1 and J usage is TRBJ2-3; D may be TRBD2 (6 bases). V was trimmed by 3 bases and J by 11 bases, leaving 23 bases between them. The CDR3 has 16 amino acids. Looked up from germline, CDR1 is KGHDR and CDR2 is SFDVKD. The chain's CDR3 is CATSDPSSGQHKGQYF. CDR3 DNA: TGTGCCACCAGTGATCCCTCGAGCGGGCAACACAAAGGGCAGTATTTT.

To note about this clone: This sample includes further DNA sequences coding for the same CDR3. The J gene is TRBJ2-1, the V gene TRBV6-5; a weak D match, TRBD1 (5 bases). The V end was cut by 3 bases, the J end by 2 bases, with 8 bases between. The CDR3 totals 14 residues. Germline loops: CDR1 MNHEY, CDR2 SVGAGI. Here the CDR3 reads CASSYGRAYNEQFF. DNA of the CDR3: TGTGCCAGCAGTTATGGCAGGGCCTACAATGAGCAGTTCTTC.

The table lists this clone with a few counts. This CDR3 is CASSEVQGDQPQHF. The CDR3 region has the DNA TGTGCCAGCAGTGAGGTCCAGGGGGATCAGCCCCAGCATTTT. The V call is TRBV2, the J call TRBJ1-5; TRBD1 aligns across 7 bases. The CDR3 totals 14 residues. Germline V CDR1 and CDR2: SNHLY, FYNNEI. Losses at the gene ends were 3 bases for V and 5 bases for J; bases not matched to a gene: 4.

The chain has TRBV24-1 and TRBJ2-2; TRBD2 agrees at 12 bases. The trim removed 3 bases at V and 1 base at J, leaving 2 bases unmatched. CDR1 is KGHDR, CDR2 SFDVKD, per germline. The CDR3 is 17 residues long. The CDR3 DNA is TGTGCCACCAGTGATGCACTAGCGGGAGGGAACACCGGGGAGCTGTTTTTT. It codes for CATSDALAGGNTGELFF.

The chain employs TRBV12-5 and TRBJ2-1, with TRBD2 as a possible D gene (6 bases). V gave up 0 bases and J gave up 0 bases, with 12 bases separating them. Germline CDR1 LGHNT, CDR2 FRNRAP. CDR3 size: 17 residues. CDR3 nucleotide sequence: TGTGCTAGTGGTTTGGTAAATGGGCGGGACTCCTACAATGAGCAGTTCTTC. Translated: CASGLVNGRDSYNEQFF.

The chain is built from TRBV7-2 and TRBJ1-5; D possibly corresponds to TRBD1 (5 bases). V was cut by 7 bases and J by 0 bases, with 13 bases left in between. This CDR3 comprises 15 residues. The V gene's germline CDR1 is SGHTA and CDR2 FQGNSA. The CDR3 nucleotides read TGTGCCAGCACCCCTCGGGGGGGTAGCAATCAGCCCCAGCATTTT. Translation gives CASTPRGGSNQPQHF. Full variable domain (remainder filled in from reference TRBV7-2 and TRBJ1-5): GAGVSQSPSNKVTEKGKDVELRCDPISGHTALYWYRQSLGQGLEFLIYFQGNSAPDKSGLPSDRFSAERTGGSVSTLTIQRTQQEDSAVYLCASTPRGGSNQPQHFGDGTRLSIL.